This record covers a single T cell receptor beta chain. This sample is drawn from a study of blood T cell repertoires in COVID-19. In germline, CDR1 is SGHTA, CDR2 FQGTGA. Losses at the gene ends were 5 bases for V and 2 bases for J; bases not matched to a gene: 3. The CDR3 is made up of 15 amino acids. This table comes from immunoSEQ multiplex PCR, and its TCRdb copy is limited to in-frame clones, with some not included. The table lists 95,000 or so clones, less than 85% of them singletons. The sample taken for sequencing was peripheral blood. This chain links TRBV7-3 with TRBJ2-7; 13 bases match TRBD2. This clonotype originated in a human donor in a cohort sampled during active COVID-19. The CDR3 region is CASSLGLAGAYEQYF. The CDR3 coding sequence is TGTGCCAGCAGCCTTGGACTAGCGGGGGCCTACGAGCAGTACTTC.